A single count supports the clone carrying this TCR beta chain. Its antigen remains unidentified. Sequencing used immunoSEQ version 4 in survey mode. Sequenced by immunoSEQ multiplex PCR; TCRdb stores in-frame clones only, minus some. There are roughly 20,000 clones in the sample; 75% to 85% occur only once, and 6.5% to 8.5% lies in the top ten. This record belongs to a study of persistence of HIV-infected CD4 T cells. Cells were stimulated with CMV-infected fibroblast lysates at roughly 10 ug/mL. CD4+ T cells upregulating both CD40 ligand and CD69 were sorted as responding cells. Undetectable plasma HIV-1 RNA below 50 copies/mL lasted at least 4 years. General study findings and limits: TCR analyses could not target the rare provirus-carrying CMV-responding cells.

V lost 0 bases to trimming and J lost 3 bases, with 7 bases between them. Germline CDR1 and CDR2: SGHDT and YYEEEE. The CDR3 loop spans 13 amino acids. The sequence came from an adult man with HIV who was CMV-seropositive. Sequences were derived from CD4+ T cells sorted from PBMCs after approximately 20-hour stimulation, sampled from a patient who received antiretroviral therapy. The chain combines TRBV5-6 with TRBJ2-7; D might be TRBD1 (5 bases). The CDR3 sequence: CASSLVQDYEQYF. CDR3 DNA: TGTGCCAGCAGCTTGGTACAGGACTACGAGCAGTACTTC.